The entry below describes one T cell receptor beta chain. There are 17 residues in the CDR3. V was cut by 3 bases and J by 3 bases, with 20 bases left in between. Germline V gene sequence: CDR1 SGHVS, CDR2 FNYEAQ. The repertoire was sequenced with immunoSEQ multiplex PCR; TCRdb's copy has only in-frame clones and lacks some. This table has about 100,000 clones, 91% appearing once. The sample is drawn from a study of T cell changes during pregnancy in multiple sclerosis. This TCR was recovered from a female donor with multiple sclerosis, enrolled in a pregnancy study. Here the sequenced sample was peripheral blood, taken after pregnancy. The chain combines TRBV7-6 with TRBJ1-1; weak D call: TRBD1 (6 bases). The CDR3 reads CASSLGHQPLSDTEAFF. Written as DNA, the CDR3 is TGTGCCAGCAGCTTGGGACACCAGCCCCTAAGTGACACTGAAGCTTTCTTT.